Below are 30 T cell receptor beta chains sequenced from a single sample in a study of control samples from healthy donors and cancer patients. Produced via immunoSEQ multiplex PCR; TCRdb's table is partial and in-frame only. Of over 200,000 clones in the sample, 82% were seen once. Sequenced sample: PBMCs. The receptors come from a woman aged 55-70 years with lung cancer.

The chain recombines TRBV24-1 with TRBJ2-3; TRBD2 matches at 14 bases. The V gene end was trimmed by 4 bases and the J gene end by 5 bases; junction bases not matched to a gene: 25. Germline CDR1 is KGHDR and CDR2 is SFDVKD. There are 23 residues in the CDR3. CDR3 DNA sequence: TGTGCCACCAGTGACCCGAGGGGACAGGGTAATGGTCTGGGGACTAGCGGGAGAGATACGCAGTATTTT. It yields the protein CATSDPRGQGNGLGTSGRDTQYF.

The chain joins TRBV19 to TRBJ2-6; D call uncertain. Trimming took off 3 bases at V and 0 bases at J, with 6 bases between the two ends. CDR3 length equals 15 residues. Germline V lookup: CDR1 LNHDA, CDR2 SQIVND (reference sequence). CDR3 residues: CASSIRSSGANVLTF. The DNA for the CDR3 is TGTGCCAGTAGTATTCGGAGCTCTGGGGCCAACGTCCTGACTTTC.

V and J are TRBV3-1 (or the pseudogene TRBV3-2) and TRBJ1-1; TRBD1 might be the D (6 bases). The V and J ends lost 5 bases and 2 bases respectively, with 15 bases between them. The CDR3 covers 15 residues. Germline CDR1 LGHDT, CDR2 YNNKEL (reference sequence). CDR3 residues: CASSNGGLENTEAFF. CDR3 nucleotides: TGTGCCAGCAGCAATGGGGGGCTGGAAAACACTGAAGCTTTCTTT.

V usage is TRBV19 and J usage is TRBJ1-5; D unresolved. CDR3 length: 12 amino acids. Germline V gives CDR1 LNHDA, CDR2 SQIVND (reference sequence). The ends were cut back, 5 bases at V and 3 bases at J, with 5 bases in the middle. CDR3 DNA sequence: TGTGCCAGTAGTCTCACCAATCAGCCCCAGCATTTT. As protein: CASSLTNQPQHF.

The chain links TRBV10-1 to TRBJ2-7; the D gene is possibly TRBD2 (5 bases). V was cut by 2 bases and J by 3 bases, with 17 bases left in between. The CDR3 contains 16 residues. Germline loops: CDR1 WNHNN, CDR2 SYGVQD (reference sequence). The DNA of the CDR3 is TGCGCCAGCAGTGAGCCTAGATCAGGACGGGGCTACGAGCAGTACTTC. This encodes CASSEPRSGRGYEQYF.

V gene TRBV19 combines with J gene TRBJ1-2; 7 bases align to TRBD1. Germline V CDR1 and CDR2: LNHDA, SQIVND (reference sequence). This CDR3 comprises 13 residues. Trimming cost V 5 bases and J 6 bases; bases outside gene matches: 6. CDR3 sequence (DNA): TGTGCCAGTAGTCCCGGGACAGAGAATGGCTACACCTTC. Translation gives CASSPGTENGYTF.

Only one count was recorded for this clone. The chain recombines TRBV20-1 with TRBJ2-5; D is perhaps TRBD2 (5 bases). The length of the CDR3 is 13 residues. V lost 3 bases and J lost 4, with 12 bases in between. In germline, CDR1 is DFQATT, CDR2 SNEGSKA (reference sequence). CDR3 sequence reads: CSASGGSGETQYF. CDR3 DNA: TGCAGTGCTAGTGGCGGGTCGGGAGAGACCCAGTACTTC.

The chain recombines TRBV2 with TRBJ1-5; a weak D match, TRBD1 (5 bases). This CDR3 has 13 residues. Trimming cost V 6 bases and J 6 bases, with 12 bases left between them. Germline values: CDR1 SNHLY, CDR2 FYNNEI. The chain's CDR3 is CASRGTGGQPQHF. The CDR3 DNA reads as TGTGCCAGCAGGGGGACGGGCGGTCAGCCCCAGCATTTT. The variable domain in full, with the rest retrieved from reference TRBV2 and TRBJ1-5, is EPEVTQTPSHQVTQMGQEVILRCVPISNHLYFYWYRQILGQKVEFLVSFYNNEISEKSEIFDDQFSVERPDGSNFTLKIRSTKLEDSAMYFCASRGTGGQPQHFGDGTRLSIL.

The chain has TRBV11-1 and TRBJ2-1, with a possible D match to TRBD2 (5 bases). The CDR3 runs 13 residues. Looked up from germline, CDR1 is SGHAT and CDR2 is FQDESV (reference sequence). V lost 2 bases and J 5 bases, leaving 7 bases between the germline ends. CDR3 loop: CASSLFGDNEQFF. CDR3 sequence (DNA): TGTGCCAGCAGCTTATTCGGGGACAATGAGCAGTTCTTC. Variable domain in full (rest from reference TRBV11-1 and TRBJ2-1): EAEVAQSPRYKITEKSQAVAFWCDPISGHATLYWYRQILGQGPELLVQFQDESVVDDSQLPKDRFSAERLKGVDSTLKIQPAELGDSAMYLCASSLFGDNEQFFGPGTRLTVL.

The rearrangement joins TRBV6-5 to TRBJ2-1; TRBD2 matches at 9 bases. The CDR3 is made up of 13 amino acids. Looked up from germline, CDR1 is MNHEY and CDR2 is SVGAGI. With 4 bases clipped from V and 10 bases from J, the junction kept 5 bases outside the gene matches. DNA of the CDR3: TGTGCCAGCAGTTCGACTAGCGGTGGGGAGCAGTTCTTC. It yields the protein CASSSTSGGEQFF.

J is TRBJ1-5 and V is TRBV19; 9 bases agree with TRBD1. The CDR3 loop spans 13 amino acids. Germline V gene sequence: CDR1 LNHDA, CDR2 SQIVND (reference sequence). V was clipped by 8 bases and J by 2 bases; unmatched bases: 1. In nucleotides, the CDR3 is TGTGCCAGTTGGACAGGGGGCAATCAGCCCCAGCATTTT. It translates to CASWTGGNQPQHF.

V usage is TRBV28 and J usage is TRBJ1-5; the D is unclear. The CDR3 has 15 residues. CDR1 and CDR2 (germline): MDHEN, SYDVKM. V was trimmed by 4 bases and J by 4 bases, leaving 14 bases between them. This chain's CDR3 is CASSSGDGGNQPQHF. CDR3 coding DNA: TGTGCCAGCAGTTCTGGGGATGGAGGGAATCAGCCCCAGCATTTT.

CDR3 in amino acids: CASSPSPGTYNEQFF. The CDR3 region has the DNA TGTGCCAGCTCACCCAGCCCCGGCACCTACAATGAGCAGTTCTTC. This sequence joins TRBV18 and TRBJ2-1; no firm D call. CDR1 and CDR2 from the germline V gene are KGHSH and LQKENI. Trimming removed 3 bases from V and 2 bases from J, with 11 bases in between. The CDR3 is 15 residues long.

The chain employs TRBV6-5 and TRBJ1-3, with D possibly TRBD1 on 6 matching bases. V was cut by 4 bases and J by 4 bases, with 14 bases left in between. Per the germline V gene, CDR1 is MNHEY and CDR2 is SVGAGI. The CDR3 is 15 residues long. CDR3 in DNA: TGTGCCAGCAGTTCCGTGGGGACAACAGGAAACACCATATATTTT. Its translation is CASSSVGTTGNTIYF.

This clone has more than one count but fewer than ten. The chain recombines TRBV27 with TRBJ2-1, with a weak D call TRBD1 (7 bases). The V and J ends lost 5 bases and 6 bases respectively, with 17 bases between them. This CDR3 spans 15 amino acids. The germline V gene encodes CDR1 MNHEY and CDR2 SMNVEV (reference sequence). In nucleotides, the CDR3 is TGTGCCAGCAGTCTCGAACCTCAGGGGGGCAATGAGCAGTTCTTC. The encoded protein is CASSLEPQGGNEQFF.

A single count supports this clone. V usage is TRBV20-1 and J usage is TRBJ1-2; D may be TRBD1 (5 bases). Trimming left V 6 bases short and J 8 bases short, with 13 bases between. CDR1 is DFQATT, CDR2 SNEGSKA, per germline (reference sequence). The CDR3 contains 11 residues. The CDR3 reads CSADRQYGYTF. For the CDR3, the DNA is TGCAGTGCAGACCGACAGTACGGCTACACCTTC.

In DNA form, the CDR3 reads TGTGCCAGCAGCAAAGTAAAGGGTTGTCGGCTAGCTCCGCGCAGGGATACGCAGTATTTT. It translates to CASSKVKGCRLAPRRDTQYF. The chain joins TRBV21-1 to TRBJ2-3; TRBD2, the table's D call, was not compared with the DNA. TRBV21-1 is a pseudogene segment. This CDR3 spans 20 amino acids.

V is TRBV28 and J is TRBJ1-3, with 8 bases that match TRBD1. This CDR3 spans 17 amino acids. The ends lost 5 bases at V and 0 bases at J; junction bases unmatched: 9. The V gene's germline CDR1 is MDHEN and CDR2 SYDVKM. CDR3 region: CASSPGQGSSSGNTIYF. For the CDR3, the DNA is TGTGCCAGCAGTCCAGGACAGGGTTCATCCTCTGGAAACACCATATATTTT.

The chain combines TRBV5-6 with TRBJ1-3; D gene uncertain. The CDR3 has 15 residues. V lost 5 bases and J lost 0, with 12 bases in between. Germline V lookup: CDR1 SGHDT, CDR2 YYEEEE. CDR3 bases: TGTGCCAGCAGGGAGGGAGGTTACTCTGGAAACACCATATATTTT. Residues: CASREGGYSGNTIYF.

The chain recombines TRBV18 with TRBJ1-3; D perhaps matches TRBD1 (5 bases). The CDR3 extends over 15 amino acids. Germline-derived CDR1 and CDR2 are KGHSH and LQKENI. Trimming took off 3 bases at V and 2 bases at J, with 11 bases between the two ends. As DNA, the CDR3 is TGTGCCAGCTCACCCGCCGGGGCTGCTGGAAACACCATATATTTT. It yields the protein CASSPAGAAGNTIYF.

The chain recombines TRBV19 with TRBJ1-5; tentative D call: TRBD1 (5 bases). V was pared by 5 bases and J by 2 bases, with 13 bases between. The CDR3 has 15 amino acids. Germline loops: CDR1 LNHDA, CDR2 SQIVND (reference sequence). The CDR3 loop reads CASSHKAQGNQPQHF. Here the CDR3 DNA reads TGTGCCAGTAGTCATAAGGCACAGGGCAATCAGCCCCAGCATTTT. Complete variable domain (other parts from reference TRBV19 and TRBJ1-5): DGGITQSPKYLFRKEGQNVTLSCEQNLNHDAMYWYRQDPGQGLRLIYYSQIVNDFQKGDIAEGYSVSREKKESFPLTVTSAQKNPTAFYLCASSHKAQGNQPQHFGDGTRLSIL.

The rearrangement uses TRBV3-1 (or the pseudogene TRBV3-2) and TRBJ1-4; D unclear. In germline, CDR1 is LGHDT, CDR2 YNNKEL (reference sequence). The CDR3 has 13 amino acids. The CDR3 DNA sequence: TGTGGGAGCAGGAGAGCAACTAATGAAAAACTGTTTTTT. This sequence encodes CGSRRATNEKLFF.

The chain combines TRBV6-5 with TRBJ2-1; 12 bases fit TRBD2. The CDR3 loop spans 15 amino acids. With 6 bases clipped from V and 6 bases from J, the junction kept 6 bases outside the gene matches. CDR1 is MNHEY and CDR2 is SVGAGI in the germline V gene. The CDR3 region is CASSLTSGRFNEQFF. In nucleotides, the CDR3 is TGTGCCAGCAGCCTGACTAGCGGGAGATTCAATGAGCAGTTCTTC.

The count of this clone is one. The V gene is TRBV18, the J gene TRBJ1-1, with D unresolved. CDR1 KGHSH and CDR2 LQKENI come from the germline V gene. The germline V and J ends were trimmed by 3 bases and 1 base, with 12 bases remaining between them. The CDR3 has 15 amino acids. The DNA of the CDR3 is TGTGCCAGCTCACCCTCCGTGGAAACGAACACTGAAGCTTTCTTT. Its protein is CASSPSVETNTEAFF.

A single count supports this clone. The genes are TRBV18 and TRBJ1-1, with no clear D. V lost 5 bases and J 2 bases, leaving 6 bases between the germline ends. CDR3 length equals 12 residues. The V gene's germline CDR1 is KGHSH and CDR2 LQKENI. The CDR3, as DNA: TGTGCCAGCTCATACGTTAACACTGAAGCTTTCTTT. Residues: CASSYVNTEAFF.

This clone was seen only once. The chain employs TRBV27 and TRBJ2-7; 11 bases are shared with TRBD2. The V segment lost 5 bases and the J segment 3 bases; nucleotides outside the gene matches: 6. From germline, CDR1 is MNHEY and CDR2 SMNVEV (reference sequence). The CDR3 has 15 residues. CDR3 loop: CASSLGTSGLYEQYF. The CDR3 DNA sequence: TGTGCCAGCAGTCTAGGGACTAGCGGACTCTACGAGCAGTACTTC.

The chain couples TRBV27 to TRBJ1-6, with D tentatively TRBD1 (5 bases). V was shortened by 5 bases and J by 5 bases, with 13 bases between the two germline ends. CDR3 length: 15 amino acids. CDR1 MNHEY and CDR2 SMNVEV come from the germline V gene (reference sequence). The CDR3 nucleotides are TGTGCCAGCAGTATGGTAGGACAAAATAATTCACCCCTCCACTTT. Translated: CASSMVGQNNSPLHF.

The chain combines TRBV3-1 (or the pseudogene TRBV3-2) with TRBJ1-1, with TRBD1 as a possible D gene (5 bases). CDR1 is LGHDT, CDR2 YNNKEL, per germline (reference sequence). V dropped 3 bases and J dropped 7 bases, with 12 bases sitting between them. The CDR3 has 13 residues. The CDR3 bases are TGTGCCAGCAGCCAGAGAGGGGCTCTTGAAGCTTTCTTT. Translating gives CASSQRGALEAFF.

The chain combines TRBV28 with TRBJ2-5; D is unresolved. CDR1 is MDHEN and CDR2 is SYDVKM in the germline V gene. V lost 7 bases and J lost 2, with 8 bases in between. The CDR3 runs to 12 residues. DNA for the CDR3: TGTGCCAGCACCGCGACTCAAGAGACCCAGTACTTC. It translates to CASTATQETQYF.

The chain links TRBV19 to TRBJ2-1, with 11 nucleotides matching TRBD2. CDR1 and CDR2 from the germline V gene are LNHDA and SQIVND (reference sequence). CDR3 length: 15 residues. The J segment lost 4 bases and the V segment lost 3 bases, leaving 2 bases of the junction unmatched. The CDR3 bases are TGTGCCAGTAGTATGACTAGCGGGGCTTACAATGAGCAGTTCTTC. Protein: CASSMTSGAYNEQFF.